This passage covers 27 T cell receptor beta chains from one sample sequenced in a study of CD8 T cells in Susac syndrome. RNA in amounts of roughly 0.45 to 1 ug was reverse transcribed with random hexamers. Each CDR3 protein gets one entry after TCRdb re-called the immunoSEQ multiplex PCR reads with MiXCR. This repertoire shows a few hundred thousand distinct CDR3 sequences, approximately 94% found once; its top ten account for around 0.15%. Sequencing was performed on CD4+ T cells from PBMCs. The receptors originated from a human donor with Susac syndrome.

The CDR3 region has the DNA TGTGCCAGCAGCTTAGGGAGGGCAGGCACTGAAGCTTTCTTT. This codes for CASSLGRAGTEAFF. This sequence joins TRBV7-2 and TRBJ1-1; D is undetermined. The V gene lost 1 base and the J gene lost 4 bases, with 10 bases spanning the gap. Looked up from germline, CDR1 is SGHTA and CDR2 is FQGNSA. CDR3 size: 14 residues.

The chain combines TRBV6-1 with TRBJ2-7; D not certain. Germline V lookup: CDR1 MNHNS, CDR2 SASEGT. V was cut by 6 bases and J by 2 bases, with 8 bases left in between. This CDR3 comprises 12 residues. The CDR3 region is CASSLEPYEQYF. Here the CDR3 DNA reads TGTGCCAGCAGCCTTGAACCCTACGAGCAGTACTTC.

CDR3 sequence reads: CASSSWTQSPLHF. CDR3 in DNA: TGTGCCAGCAGCTCCTGGACCCAATCACCCCTCCACTTT. The chain combines TRBV7-9 with TRBJ1-6; D is unresolved. The V gene lost 4 bases and the J gene lost 10 bases, with 11 bases spanning the gap. Germline CDR1 SEHNR, CDR2 FQNEAQ (reference sequence). The CDR3 consists of 13 residues.

This clonotype was seen a single time. The V call is TRBV20-1, the J call TRBJ2-5; 9 bases are a match to TRBD1. Germline V CDR1 and CDR2: DFQATT, SNEGSKA (reference sequence). The CDR3 length is 14 residues. Unmatched junction bases numbered 5, after V lost 5 bases and J lost 1 base. Here the CDR3 reads CSALDRGSQETQYF. The CDR3, as DNA: TGCAGTGCTCTGGACAGGGGCTCCCAAGAGACCCAGTACTTC.

The chain uses TRBV24-1 and TRBJ1-5, with 7 bases fitting TRBD1. The V segment lost 5 bases and the J segment 2 bases; nucleotides outside the gene matches: 5. The CDR3 covers 15 residues. Germline CDR1 and CDR2: KGHDR and SFDVKD. In DNA, the CDR3 is TGTGCCACCAGTGCCCCAGGGGGAGGCAATCAGCCCCAGCATTTT. It is translated as CATSAPGGGNQPQHF.

V is TRBV20-1 and J is TRBJ2-5, with TRBD2 matching 13 bases. The V gene end was trimmed by 6 bases and the J gene end by 2 bases; junction bases not matched to a gene: 3. The CDR3 consists of 14 residues. Per germline, CDR1 DFQATT and CDR2 SNEGSKA (reference sequence). CDR3 sequence: CSAPGLAGQETQYF. DNA for the CDR3: TGCAGTGCGCCGGGACTAGCGGGACAAGAGACCCAGTACTTC.

This chain uses TRBV6-5 with TRBJ1-2; TRBD1 agrees at 7 bases. Germline CDR1 MNHEY, CDR2 SVGAGI. The length of the CDR3 is 13 residues. V shed 4 bases, J shed 8 bases, and the junction held 7 bases outside the gene matches. As DNA, the CDR3 is TGTGCCAGCAGTTTTAGGGGGCGCGGCGGCTACACCTTC. Its protein product is CASSFRGRGGYTF.

V usage is TRBV19 and J usage is TRBJ2-7; D gene ambiguous. V lost 4 bases and J 3 bases, leaving 10 bases between the germline ends. CDR3 length: 13 residues. Germline loops: CDR1 LNHDA, CDR2 SQIVND (reference sequence). CDR3 amino acids: CASSTLWGYEQYF. The DNA for the CDR3 is TGTGCCAGTAGTACCCTCTGGGGCTACGAGCAGTACTTC.

The CDR3 is CASSRGTGDTGELFF. The CDR3 nucleotides are TGCGCCAGCTCTAGGGGGACAGGGGACACCGGGGAGCTGTTTTTT. V gene TRBV5-1 combines with J gene TRBJ2-2; the match to TRBD1 covers 10 bases. The J segment lost 3 bases and the V segment lost 7 bases, leaving 6 bases of the junction unmatched. Germline-derived CDR1 and CDR2 are SGHRS and YFSETQ. This CDR3 spans 15 amino acids.

The rearrangement uses TRBV9 and TRBJ2-1; D is undetermined. The CDR3 contains 18 residues. Germline CDR1 is SGDLS and CDR2 is YYNGEE. V dropped 4 bases and J dropped 0 bases, with 20 bases sitting between them. For the CDR3, the DNA is TGTGCCAGCAGCAAACGACACGGAACACTTAGCTCCTACAATGAGCAGTTCTTC. Translating it yields CASSKRHGTLSSYNEQFF.

The chain couples TRBV5-1 to TRBJ2-7; perhaps TRBD1 as D (5 bases). Trimming took 0 bases from V and 0 from J, leaving 7 bases between them. The CDR3 consists of 14 residues. The germline V gene has CDR1 SGHRS and CDR2 YFSETQ. The CDR3 reads CASSLDRFSYEQYF. The CDR3 DNA sequence: TGCGCCAGCAGCTTGGACAGGTTCTCCTACGAGCAGTACTTC. The full variable domain, its missing parts supplied by reference TRBV5-1 and TRBJ2-7, is KAGVTQTPRYLIKTRGQQVTLSCSPISGHRSVSWYQQTPGQGLQFLFEYFSETQRNKGNFPGRFSGRQFSNSRSEMNVSTLELGDSALYLCASSLDRFSYEQYFGPGTRLTVT.

This sequence joins TRBV5-5 and TRBJ1-2, with D maybe TRBD1 (5 bases). The CDR3 covers 14 residues. Trimming cost V 0 bases and J 4 bases, with 10 bases left between them. Germline lookup yields CDR1 SGHKS and CDR2 YYEKEE (reference sequence). The CDR3 DNA reads TGTGCCAGCAGCTTGGCCCAGGGACCCTATGGCTACACCTTC. It yields the protein CASSLAQGPYGYTF.

This rearrangement joins TRBV7-2 to TRBJ2-2, with TRBD2 matching 11 bases. Unmatched junction bases numbered 5, after V lost 2 bases and J lost 6 bases. This CDR3 region has 16 residues. Per germline, CDR1 SGHTA and CDR2 FQGNSA. DNA for the CDR3: TGTGCCAGCAGCTTATTTAGCGGGGGGGCCTCCGGGGAGCTGTTTTTT. Residues: CASSLFSGGASGELFF.

This clonotype was counted a single time. The rearrangement joins TRBV7-9 to TRBJ2-2, with 9 bases lining up with TRBD1. The CDR3 length is 16 residues. Per germline, CDR1 SEHNR and CDR2 FQNEAQ (reference sequence). After removal of 4 bases from V and 4 bases from J, the junction contained 7 bases not matched to a gene. CDR3 sequence (DNA): TGTGCCAGCAGCTATCCGGGACAGGGAGGCACCGGGGAGCTGTTTTTT. This translates into CASSYPGQGGTGELFF.

The chain employs TRBV19 and TRBJ1-1; no clear D gene. Germline V lookup: CDR1 LNHDA, CDR2 SQIVND (reference sequence). The CDR3 is made up of 13 amino acids. Trimming took off 3 bases at V and 1 base at J, with 6 bases between the two ends. DNA for the CDR3: TGTGCCAGTAGTATCGAAGCGAACACTGAAGCTTTCTTT. Translation gives CASSIEANTEAFF.

This chain links TRBV28 with TRBJ1-2; D gene uncertain. V was pared by 7 bases and J by 2 bases, with 5 bases between. CDR3 length: 11 amino acids. Germline CDR1 reads MDHEN; CDR2 reads SYDVKM. CDR3 DNA sequence: TGTGCCAGCAACCAGAACTATGGCTACACCTTC. Its protein product is CASNQNYGYTF.

This clonotype was seen only a few times. The junction departs from germline at one end; a sequencing error may be responsible. This chain joins TRBV5-1 and TRBJ2-5; D is ambiguous. This CDR3 is 13 amino acids long. Germline CDR1 SGHRS, CDR2 YFSETQ. The DNA for the CDR3 is TGTGCCAGCAGCTTAAGTTATCAGGAGACCCAGTACTTC. Protein product: CASSLSYQETQYF.

The chain carries TRBV7-3 and TRBJ2-3, with 8 bases that match TRBD2. This CDR3 spans 14 amino acids. From germline, CDR1 is SGHTA and CDR2 FQGTGA. The J segment lost 4 bases and the V segment lost 5 bases, leaving 5 bases of the junction unmatched. The CDR3 loop reads CASSVTSGPDTQYF. In nucleotides, the CDR3 is TGTGCCAGCAGCGTTACTAGCGGCCCAGATACGCAGTATTTT.

V and J are TRBV7-9 and TRBJ1-2, with a tentative D call TRBD1 (5 bases). With 5 bases removed from V and 6 bases from J, the gap between germline ends came to 16 bases. Germline CDR1 SEHNR, CDR2 FQNEAQ (reference sequence). This CDR3 is 14 amino acids long. CDR3: CASSRYGPGDGYTF. In DNA form, the CDR3 reads TGTGCCAGCAGCCGATACGGCCCGGGGGATGGCTACACCTTC.

The J gene is TRBJ1-6, the V gene TRBV20-1; D perhaps matches TRBD1 (5 bases). The CDR3 has 15 amino acids. Germline V CDR1 and CDR2: DFQATT, SNEGSKA (reference sequence). V lost 1 base and J lost 10, with 17 bases in between. The CDR3 sequence is CSARASDTLPSPLHF. The CDR3, as DNA: TGCAGTGCTAGAGCTTCGGACACGCTTCCCTCACCCCTCCACTTT.

The chain carries TRBV4-3 and TRBJ1-1; D is ambiguous. Germline-derived CDR1 and CDR2 are LGHNA and YSLEER. Trimming removed 0 bases from V and 3 bases from J, with 11 bases in between. The CDR3 has 15 amino acids. In DNA, the CDR3 is TGCGCCAGCAGCCAAGATCTGAGGGAGGACACTGAAGCTTTCTTT. This sequence encodes CASSQDLREDTEAFF.

This rearrangement joins TRBV28 to TRBJ2-7; 9 bases line up with TRBD1. Trimming cost V 6 bases and J 1 base; bases outside gene matches: 7. Per germline, CDR1 MDHEN and CDR2 SYDVKM. The CDR3 loop spans 15 amino acids. The CDR3 DNA sequence: TGTGCCAGCAGCGAGGGGACAGGGAAGTCCTACGAGCAGTACTTC. Translated, it gives CASSEGTGKSYEQYF. The variable domain in full, completed from reference TRBV28 and TRBJ2-7, reads DVKVTQSSRYLVKRTGEKVFLECVQDMDHENMFWYRQDPGLGLRLIYFSYDVKMKEKGDIPEGYSVSREKKERFSLILESASTNQTSMYLCASSEGTGKSYEQYFGPGTRLTVT.

The genes are TRBV5-6 and TRBJ2-1; a weak D match, TRBD2 (5 bases). The length of the CDR3 is 14 residues. Deletions cut 4 bases from V and 9 bases from J, with 17 bases between. Per germline, CDR1 SGHDT and CDR2 YYEEEE. As DNA, the CDR3 is TGTGCCAGCAGCAGGGCCCTCCAGGCGGGTGAGCAGTTCTTC. It specifies CASSRALQAGEQFF. The entire variable domain, with the rest obtained from reference TRBV5-6 and TRBJ2-1, is as follows: DAGVTQSPTHLIKTRGQQVTLRCSPKSGHDTVSWYQQALGQGPQFIFQYYEEEERQRGNFPDRFSGHQFPNYSSELNVNALLLGDSALYLCASSRALQAGEQFFGPGTRLTVL.

This clonotype is a singleton in its sample. The gene calls are TRBV3-1 and TRBJ2-1; D is uncertain. Trimming took off 0 bases at V and 5 bases at J, with 11 bases between the two ends. The CDR3 has 15 residues. Per germline, CDR1 LGHDT and CDR2 YNNKEL (reference sequence). The CDR3 bases are TGTGCCAGCAGCCAAGAACCGACGACCCACAATGAGCAGTTCTTC. Its protein product is CASSQEPTTHNEQFF.

The V gene is TRBV10-3, the J gene TRBJ2-3; 7 bases match TRBD2. CDR1 and CDR2 from the germline V gene are ENHRY and SYGVKD. The CDR3 consists of 14 residues. J was trimmed by 5 bases and V by 2 bases; bases with no gene match: 4. The CDR3 DNA reads TGTGCCATCAGTGAGGGGGCTAGCGGAGATACGCAGTATTTT. This sequence encodes CAISEGASGDTQYF.

This rearrangement joins TRBV28 to TRBJ1-1; D gene uncertain. CDR3 size: 12 residues. Per germline, CDR1 MDHEN and CDR2 SYDVKM. V lost 6 bases and J 4 bases, leaving 9 bases between the germline ends. In DNA form, the CDR3 reads TGTGCCAGCAGCGGGTGGGGCACTGAAGCTTTCTTT. Its translation: CASSGWGTEAFF.

This rearrangement joins TRBV25-1 to TRBJ1-2, with D possibly being TRBD1 (6 bases). The CDR3 loop spans 15 amino acids. CDR1 MGHDK and CDR2 SYGVNS come from the germline V gene. Trimming shortened V by 5 bases and J by 4 bases, and 17 bases separated the two germline ends. This CDR3 reads CASSQEGVSLYGYTF. The CDR3 region has the DNA TGTGCCAGCAGTCAAGAGGGGGTCAGTCTCTATGGCTACACCTTC.